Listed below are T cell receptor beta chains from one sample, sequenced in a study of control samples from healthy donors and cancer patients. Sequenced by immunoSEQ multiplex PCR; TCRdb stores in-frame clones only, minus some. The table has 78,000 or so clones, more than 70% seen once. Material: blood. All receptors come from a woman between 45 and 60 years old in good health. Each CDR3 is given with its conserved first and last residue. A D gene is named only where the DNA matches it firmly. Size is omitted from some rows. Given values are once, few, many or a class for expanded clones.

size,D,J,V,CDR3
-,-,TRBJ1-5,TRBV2,CASSVGRGNQPQHF
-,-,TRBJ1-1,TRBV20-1,CSAMWATEAFF
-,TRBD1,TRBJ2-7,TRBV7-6,CASSPQSGTGYYEQYF
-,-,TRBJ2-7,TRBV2,CASRRGAYEQYF
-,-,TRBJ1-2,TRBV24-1,CATSVGSYGYTF
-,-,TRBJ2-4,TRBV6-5,CASSYSTAVAKNIQYF
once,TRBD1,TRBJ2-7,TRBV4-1,CASSLGTGPYEQYF
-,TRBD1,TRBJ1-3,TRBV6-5,CAAGTGGGNTIYF
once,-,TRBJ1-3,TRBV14,CASTTGYSGNTIYF
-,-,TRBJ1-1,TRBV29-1,CSVAQHTEAFF
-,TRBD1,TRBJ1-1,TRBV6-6,CASSPPPGQGFRTEAFF
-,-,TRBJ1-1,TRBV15,CATSREQLNTEAFF
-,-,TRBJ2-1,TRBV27,CASIVDEQFF
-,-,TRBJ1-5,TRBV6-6,CASSYSSVNQPQHF
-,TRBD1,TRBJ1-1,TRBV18,CASSPVTGQVAEAFF
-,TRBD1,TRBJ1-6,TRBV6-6,CASSYGDRDNSPLHF
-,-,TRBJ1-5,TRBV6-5,CASISGQGQPQHF
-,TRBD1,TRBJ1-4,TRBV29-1,CSVNRGGEKLFF
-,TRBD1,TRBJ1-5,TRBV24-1,CATAGTGGFSNQPQHF
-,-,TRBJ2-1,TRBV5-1,CASSLGATSSYNEQFF
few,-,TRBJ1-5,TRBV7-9,CASSLDENQPQHF
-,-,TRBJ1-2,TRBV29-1,CSAKKTGTKNYGYTF
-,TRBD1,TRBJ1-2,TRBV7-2,CASSRPTGDGYTF
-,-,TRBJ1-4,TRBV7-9,CASSFTEGATNEKLFF
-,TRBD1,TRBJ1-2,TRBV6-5,CATTQGRGYTF
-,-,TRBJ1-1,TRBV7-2,CASSLGMGNTEAFF
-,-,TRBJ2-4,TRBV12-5,CASGLEGRDIQYF
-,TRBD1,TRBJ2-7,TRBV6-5,CASKHLGTGDYEQYF
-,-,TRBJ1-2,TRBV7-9,CASSLDSVYGYTF
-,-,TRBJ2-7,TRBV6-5,CASQSTGTSYEQYF
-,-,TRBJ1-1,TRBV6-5,CASRIGGSNTEAFF
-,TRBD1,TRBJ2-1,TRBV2,CASRQMTGAFEQFF
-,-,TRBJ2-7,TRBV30,CAWSGTFYEQYF
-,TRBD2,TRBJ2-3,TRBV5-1,CASSLVAGLTDTQYF
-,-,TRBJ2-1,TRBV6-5,CASRGGWTEYNEQFF
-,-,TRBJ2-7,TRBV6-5,CASTRDLNSYEQYF
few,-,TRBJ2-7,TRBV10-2,CASRPGPNYEQYF